These 22 T cell receptor beta chains originate from one sample sequenced in a study of OX40 agonist ivuxolimab in advanced cancers. Clones were sequenced by immunoSEQ multiplex PCR, and TCRdb holds only the in-frame ones, with some missing. Of tens of thousands of clones listed, about four fifths are singletons. This specimen consisted of CD4+ or CD8+ T cells sorted from blood, obtained in a trial of the OX40 agonist ivuxolimab. The receptors come from an adult with an advanced solid tumor such as melanoma, head and neck, liver or kidney cancer.

This rearrangement joins TRBV19 to TRBJ1-5; D call uncertain. Trimming stripped 3 bases from V and 0 bases from J, with 12 bases between. Germline V gene sequence: CDR1 LNHDA, CDR2 SQIVND (reference sequence). The CDR3 spans 16 residues. CDR3 amino acids: CASSISSRYSNQPQHF. CDR3 DNA: TGTGCCAGTAGTATCAGTTCTCGATATAGCAATCAGCCCCAGCATTTT.

The chain carries TRBV25-1 and TRBJ1-3; TRBD1 agrees at 8 bases. CDR1 MGHDK and CDR2 SYGVNS come from the germline V gene. V shed 1 base and J 1 base; nucleotides not matched to a gene: 6. This CDR3 region has 17 residues. In DNA, the CDR3 is TGTGCCAGCAGTGAATGGACAGGGTTTGGATCTGGAAACACCATATATTTT. This codes for CASSEWTGFGSGNTIYF. Complete variable domain (other parts from reference TRBV25-1 and TRBJ1-3): EADIYQTPRYLVIGTGKKITLECSQTMGHDKMYWYQQDPGMELHLIHYSYGVNSTEKGDLSSESTVSRIRTEHFPLTLESARPSHTSQYLCASSEWTGFGSGNTIYFGEGSWLTVV.

This clone was observed a single time. The V and J genes are TRBV7-2 and TRBJ2-7; no clear D gene. The CDR3 is made up of 13 amino acids. Germline lookup yields CDR1 SGHTA and CDR2 FQGNSA. V lost 6 bases and J 1 base, leaving 10 bases between the germline ends. The CDR3 DNA sequence: TGTGCCAGCAGGCTAAGAGAGTCCTACGAGCAGTACTTC. This encodes CASRLRESYEQYF. Looking up the rest from reference TRBV7-2 and TRBJ2-7 gives the full variable domain: GAGVSQSPSNKVTEKGKDVELRCDPISGHTALYWYRQSLGQGLEFLIYFQGNSAPDKSGLPSDRFSAERTGGSVSTLTIQRTQQEDSAVYLCASRLRESYEQYFGPGTRLTVT.

This clone was detected once. This chain links TRBV19 with TRBJ2-1; 11 nucleotides line up with TRBD2. This CDR3 spans 15 amino acids. With 2 bases clipped from V and 7 bases from J, the junction kept 4 bases outside the gene matches. Germline CDR1 is LNHDA and CDR2 is SQIVND (reference sequence). CDR3: CASSIIAGGRNEQFF. The CDR3 nucleotides read TGTGCCAGTAGTATAATAGCGGGAGGGCGGAATGAGCAGTTCTTC.

The chain couples TRBV27 to TRBJ1-5; maybe TRBD1 (5 bases). CDR1 MNHEY and CDR2 SMNVEV come from the germline V gene (reference sequence). Trimming pared 5 bases from V and 3 bases from J, leaving 17 bases between. The CDR3 sequence is 16 residues long. DNA of the CDR3: TGTGCCAGCAGTCCCCGCCCATGGGGGACCAATCAGCCCCAGCATTTT. Its protein product is CASSPRPWGTNQPQHF.

The J gene is TRBJ1-4, the V gene TRBV19, with a possible D match to TRBD1 (5 bases). CDR3 length: 15 residues. Germline V CDR1 and CDR2: LNHDA, SQIVND (reference sequence). Trimming took 5 bases from V and 6 from J, leaving 16 bases between them. The CDR3 sequence: CASSSATGGDEKLFF. Written as DNA, the CDR3 is TGTGCCAGTAGTTCCGCGACGGGGGGAGATGAAAAACTGTTTTTT.

The chain links TRBV7-2 to TRBJ2-1; TRBD1 matches 8 bases. The CDR3 contains 14 residues. J gave up 7 bases and V 5 bases, and 7 bases lay outside the gene matches. Looked up from germline, CDR1 is SGHTA and CDR2 is FQGNSA. The CDR3 loop reads CASSRRQGKNEQFF. The CDR3 DNA reads TGTGCCAGCAGCCGGAGACAGGGGAAGAATGAGCAGTTCTTC.

CDR3 amino acids: CASSGGVSNQPQHF. In nucleotides, the CDR3 is TGTGCCAGCAGCGGGGGGGTTAGCAATCAGCCCCAGCATTTT. The rearrangement joins TRBV28 to TRBJ1-5; the D gene is possibly TRBD1 (5 bases). Trimming removed 6 bases from V and 0 bases from J, with 9 bases in between. The CDR3 is made up of 14 amino acids. Germline-derived CDR1 and CDR2 are MDHEN and SYDVKM. The variable domain in full, completed from reference TRBV28 and TRBJ1-5, reads DVKVTQSSRYLVKRTGEKVFLECVQDMDHENMFWYRQDPGLGLRLIYFSYDVKMKEKGDIPEGYSVSREKKERFSLILESASTNQTSMYLCASSGGVSNQPQHFGDGTRLSIL.

J is TRBJ2-5 and V is TRBV10-2; the match to TRBD2 covers 11 bases. Looked up from germline, CDR1 is WSHSY and CDR2 is SAAADI. Germline trimming cut 4 bases from V and 7 bases from J; bases unmatched to any gene: 14. The CDR3 runs 17 residues. CDR3 amino acids: CASSVSSLAGALSTQYF. The DNA for the CDR3 is TGCGCCAGCAGTGTTAGTTCACTAGCGGGAGCCTTGTCGACCCAGTACTTC.

The chain carries TRBV7-8 and TRBJ1-1, with D maybe TRBD1 (5 bases). From germline, CDR1 is SGHVS and CDR2 FQNEAQ. V lost 5 bases and J 1 base, leaving 8 bases between the germline ends. The CDR3 runs 13 residues. CDR3 nucleotides: TGTGCCAGCAGCGTCGGGACGAACACTGAAGCTTTCTTT. Amino acids: CASSVGTNTEAFF.

This clone was seen just once. The rearrangement links TRBV28 to TRBJ1-1; possibly TRBD1 for D (5 bases). The length of the CDR3 is 14 residues. Germline lookup yields CDR1 MDHEN and CDR2 SYDVKM. V lost 7 bases, J lost 4 bases, and 16 bases lay in between. CDR3 sequence reads: CASTPGGDFTEAFF. In nucleotides, the CDR3 is TGTGCCAGCACCCCTGGCGGGGACTTCACTGAAGCTTTCTTT.

The V gene is TRBV5-1, the J gene TRBJ1-6; tentatively, D is TRBD1 (6 bases). V dropped 4 bases and J dropped 5 bases, with 22 bases sitting between them. This CDR3 has 18 residues. In germline, CDR1 is SGHRS, CDR2 YFSETQ. DNA for the CDR3: TGCGCCAGCAGCAAGGGAACCTGGAGGGGGGGGGATAATTCACCCCTCCACTTT. Its translation is CASSKGTWRGGDNSPLHF.

This chain uses TRBV28 with TRBJ2-7; no clear D. Looked up from germline, CDR1 is MDHEN and CDR2 is SYDVKM. Trimming took off 0 bases at V and 1 base at J, with 4 bases between the two ends. The CDR3 contains 13 residues. The CDR3 DNA is TGTGCCAGCAGTTTATGGGGATCCTACGAGCAGTACTTC. Protein sequence: CASSLWGSYEQYF.

On this clone: This CDR3 is also generated by other DNA sequences in the sample. The genes are TRBV5-1 and TRBJ2-1; 11 bases map to TRBD2. The CDR3 extends over 15 amino acids. Germline-derived CDR1 and CDR2 are SGHRS and YFSETQ. V was clipped by 4 bases and J by 6 bases; unmatched bases: 6. CDR3 amino acids: CASSPLLAGVNEQFF. The CDR3, as DNA: TGCGCCAGCAGCCCCCTACTAGCGGGAGTCAATGAGCAGTTCTTC.

This rearrangement joins TRBV5-1 to TRBJ2-3; 10 nucleotides line up with TRBD2. CDR1 is SGHRS and CDR2 is YFSETQ in the germline V gene. Trimming took 4 bases from V and 3 from J; bases not matched to a gene: 8. This CDR3 is 16 amino acids long. The CDR3 is CASSRQASGRTDTQYF. The CDR3, as DNA: TGCGCCAGCAGCCGGCAGGCTAGCGGGAGAACAGATACGCAGTATTTT.

This chain uses TRBV30 with TRBJ1-3; 8 bases are a match to TRBD1. Losses at the gene ends were 3 bases for V and 1 base for J; bases not matched to a gene: 2. Germline CDR1 and CDR2: GTSNPN and SVGIG (reference sequence). The CDR3 covers 14 residues. CDR3 DNA sequence: TGTGCCTGGAGGCAGGGGGCTTCTGGAAACACCATATATTTT. It specifies CAWRQGASGNTIYF.

The V and J genes are TRBV7-2 and TRBJ1-5, with D unclear. V lost 1 base to trimming and J lost 4 bases, with 11 bases between them. This CDR3 spans 15 amino acids. CDR1 and CDR2 from the germline V gene are SGHTA and FQGNSA. CDR3 in amino acids: CASSLDGSGNQPQHF. The CDR3 DNA reads TGTGCCAGCAGCTTAGACGGGTCGGGGAATCAGCCCCAGCATTTT.

The CDR3 region is CATSRDPGGQNEQYF. The CDR3 nucleotides read TGTGCCACCAGCAGAGACCCGGGGGGACAAAACGAGCAGTACTTC. The chain combines TRBV15 with TRBJ2-7; D possibly corresponds to TRBD2 (7 bases). The CDR3 loop spans 15 amino acids. With 0 bases removed from V and 5 bases from J, the gap between germline ends came to 14 bases. Germline assignment: CDR1 LNHNV and CDR2 YYDKDF (reference sequence).

V is TRBV6-1 and J is TRBJ1-2; no reliable D call. Trimming cost V 6 bases and J 7 bases, with 15 bases left between them. Germline CDR1 is MNHNS and CDR2 is SASEGT. The CDR3 sequence is 13 residues long. The CDR3 protein is CASSQRTAAGYTF. As DNA, the CDR3 is TGTGCCAGCAGCCAACGGACGGCAGCTGGCTACACCTTC.

The rearrangement uses TRBV9 and TRBJ2-5; tentative D call: TRBD1 (5 bases). The CDR3 has 14 residues. CDR1 is SGDLS and CDR2 is YYNGEE in the germline V gene. V was clipped by 2 bases and J by 1 base, with 9 bases between them. The CDR3 loop reads CASSVGHFQETQYF. For the CDR3, the DNA is TGTGCCAGCAGCGTCGGACACTTCCAAGAGACCCAGTACTTC.

The chain carries TRBV19 and TRBJ2-1, with TRBD1 matching over 7 bases. The CDR3 loop spans 14 amino acids. With 6 bases clipped from V and 9 bases from J, the junction kept 11 bases outside the gene matches. CDR1 and CDR2 from the germline V gene are LNHDA and SQIVND (reference sequence). In nucleotides, the CDR3 is TGTGCCAGTAGGGGGACAGCGCTTTTGGGTGAGCAGTTCTTC. Amino acids: CASRGTALLGEQFF.

The chain links TRBV6-5 to TRBJ2-7; 7 bases align to TRBD2. V gave up 1 base and J gave up 4 bases; unmatched junction bases: 4. The length of the CDR3 is 14 residues. Per the germline V gene, CDR1 is MNHEY and CDR2 is SVGAGI. The CDR3 sequence is CASSYLGGGYEQYF. The CDR3 nucleotides are TGTGCCAGCAGTTACTTGGGGGGGGGATACGAGCAGTACTTC.